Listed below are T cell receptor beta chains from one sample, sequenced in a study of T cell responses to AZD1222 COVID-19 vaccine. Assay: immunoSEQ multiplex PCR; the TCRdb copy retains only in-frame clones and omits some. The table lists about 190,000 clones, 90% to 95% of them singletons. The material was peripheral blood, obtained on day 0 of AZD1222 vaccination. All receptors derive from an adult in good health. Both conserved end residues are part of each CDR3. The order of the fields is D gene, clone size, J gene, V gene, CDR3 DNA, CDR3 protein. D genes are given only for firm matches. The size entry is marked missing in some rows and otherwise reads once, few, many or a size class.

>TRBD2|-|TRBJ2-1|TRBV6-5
TGTGCCAGCAGGGCCTATAGCGGGAGGGCCTATGAGCAGTTCTTC
CASRAYSGRAYEQFF
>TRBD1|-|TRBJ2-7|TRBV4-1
TGCGCCAGCAGCCCCAGACAGGGGGCTTACGAGCAGTACTTC
CASSPRQGAYEQYF
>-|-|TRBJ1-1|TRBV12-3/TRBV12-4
TGTGCCAGCAGTTTGGCTCACACTGAAGCTTTCTTT
CASSLAHTEAFF
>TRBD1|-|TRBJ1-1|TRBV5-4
TGTGCCAGCAGCCCCATAGTAAAGGGGGCCACTGAAGCTTTCTTT
CASSPIVKGATEAFF
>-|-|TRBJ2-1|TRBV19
TGTGCCAGTAGTATAGTGGGCAATGAGCAGTTCTTC
CASSIVGNEQFF
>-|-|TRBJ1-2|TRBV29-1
TGCAGCGTGGAAGCCGGGACCCCGCGAGGCTACACCTTC
CSVEAGTPRGYTF
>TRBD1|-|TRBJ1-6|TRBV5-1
TGCGCCAGCAGCCTGGGGCCGTCGGGACAGGGGTCCCCCCTCCACTTT
CASSLGPSGQGSPLHF
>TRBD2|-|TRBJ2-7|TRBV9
TGTGCCAGCAGCGTAGGGCGGGAGGCCGCCTACGAGCAGTACTTC
CASSVGREAAYEQYF
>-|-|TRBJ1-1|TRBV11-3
TGTGCCAGCAGCTTGCACCGGGGGACTGAAGCTTTCTTT
CASSLHRGTEAFF
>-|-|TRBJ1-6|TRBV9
TGTGCCAGCGTCTTGGATCTCTCCTGGAGGCATTCACCCCTCCACTTT
CASVLDLSWRHSPLHF
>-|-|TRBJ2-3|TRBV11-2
TGTGCCAGCAGTTCAGACCAGGGTCGAGGGGATACGCAGTATTTT
CASSSDQGRGDTQYF
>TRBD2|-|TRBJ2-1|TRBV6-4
TGTGCCAGCAGCAACGGGACTAGCGGGTACAATGAGCAGTTCTTC
CASSNGTSGYNEQFF
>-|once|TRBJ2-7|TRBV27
TGTGCCAGCAGTTTATCGACAGCTTACGAGCAGTACTTC
CASSLSTAYEQYF
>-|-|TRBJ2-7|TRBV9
TGTGCCAGCAGCGAAGGGGACGTTGTTTACGAGCAGTACTTC
CASSEGDVVYEQYF
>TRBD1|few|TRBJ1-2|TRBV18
TGTGCCAGCTCACCAACAGGGGAGAACGGTGGCTACACCTTC
CASSPTGENGGYTF